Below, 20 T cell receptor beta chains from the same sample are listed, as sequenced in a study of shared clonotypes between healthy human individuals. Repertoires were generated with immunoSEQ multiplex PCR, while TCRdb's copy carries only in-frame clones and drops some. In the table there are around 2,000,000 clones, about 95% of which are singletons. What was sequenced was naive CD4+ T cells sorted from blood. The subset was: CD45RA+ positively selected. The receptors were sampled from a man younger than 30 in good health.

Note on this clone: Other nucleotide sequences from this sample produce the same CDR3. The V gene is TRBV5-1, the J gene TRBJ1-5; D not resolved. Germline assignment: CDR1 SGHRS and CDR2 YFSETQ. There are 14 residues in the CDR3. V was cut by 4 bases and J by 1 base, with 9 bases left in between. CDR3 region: CASSLEGSNQPQHF. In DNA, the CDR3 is TGCGCCAGCAGCCTCGAAGGAAGCAATCAGCCCCAGCATTTT.

In DNA form, the CDR3 reads TGTGCCACCAGCAGCCCCACTGAAGCTTTCTTT. This translates into CATSSPTEAFF. V gene TRBV15 combines with J gene TRBJ1-1; D ambiguous. The CDR3 length is 11 residues. The V gene's germline CDR1 is LNHNV and CDR2 YYDKDF (reference sequence). V gave up 3 bases and J gave up 4 bases, with 3 bases separating them.

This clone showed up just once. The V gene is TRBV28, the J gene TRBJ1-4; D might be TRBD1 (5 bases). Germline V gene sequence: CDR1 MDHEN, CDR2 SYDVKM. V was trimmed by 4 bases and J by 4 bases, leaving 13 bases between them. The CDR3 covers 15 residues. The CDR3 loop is CASSSPGGINEKLFF. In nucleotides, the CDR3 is TGTGCCAGCAGTTCCCCCGGGGGGATTAATGAAAAACTGTTTTTT. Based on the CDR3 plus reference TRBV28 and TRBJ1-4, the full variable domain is DVKVTQSSRYLVKRTGEKVFLECVQDMDHENMFWYRQDPGLGLRLIYFSYDVKMKEKGDIPEGYSVSREKKERFSLILESASTNQTSMYLCASSSPGGINEKLFFGSGTQLSVL.

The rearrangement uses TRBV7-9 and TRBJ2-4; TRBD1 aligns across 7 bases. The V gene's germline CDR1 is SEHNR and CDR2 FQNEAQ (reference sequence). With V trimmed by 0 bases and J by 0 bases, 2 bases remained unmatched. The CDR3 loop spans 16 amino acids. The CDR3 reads CASSLATGKAKNIQYF. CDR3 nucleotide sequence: TGTGCCAGCAGCTTAGCGACAGGGAAAGCCAAAAACATTCAGTACTTC.

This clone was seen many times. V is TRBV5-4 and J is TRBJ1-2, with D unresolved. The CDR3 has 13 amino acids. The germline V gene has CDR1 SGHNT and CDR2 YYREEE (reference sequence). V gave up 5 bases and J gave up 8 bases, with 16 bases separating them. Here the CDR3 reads CASRFLDGEGYTF. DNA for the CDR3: TGTGCCAGCAGGTTCTTGGACGGGGAAGGCTACACCTTC.

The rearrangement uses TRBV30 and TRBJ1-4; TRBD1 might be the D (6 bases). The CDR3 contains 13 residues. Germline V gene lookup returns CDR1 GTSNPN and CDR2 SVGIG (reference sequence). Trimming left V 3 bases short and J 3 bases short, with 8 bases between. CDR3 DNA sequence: TGTGCCTGGAGCGGACAGCCTAATGAAAAACTGTTTTTT. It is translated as CAWSGQPNEKLFF.

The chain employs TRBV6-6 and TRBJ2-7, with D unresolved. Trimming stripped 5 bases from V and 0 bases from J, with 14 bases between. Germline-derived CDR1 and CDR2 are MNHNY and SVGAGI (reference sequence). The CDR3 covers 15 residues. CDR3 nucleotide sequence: TGTGCCAGCAGTGGGTCTCGGACGAACTCCTACGAGCAGTACTTC. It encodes CASSGSRTNSYEQYF.

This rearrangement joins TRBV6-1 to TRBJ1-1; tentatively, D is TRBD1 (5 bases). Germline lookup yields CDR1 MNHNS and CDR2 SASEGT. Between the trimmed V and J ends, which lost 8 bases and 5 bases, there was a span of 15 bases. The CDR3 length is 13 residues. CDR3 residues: CASGMGLGTEAFF. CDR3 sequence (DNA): TGTGCCAGCGGGATGGGGCTTGGGACTGAAGCTTTCTTT.

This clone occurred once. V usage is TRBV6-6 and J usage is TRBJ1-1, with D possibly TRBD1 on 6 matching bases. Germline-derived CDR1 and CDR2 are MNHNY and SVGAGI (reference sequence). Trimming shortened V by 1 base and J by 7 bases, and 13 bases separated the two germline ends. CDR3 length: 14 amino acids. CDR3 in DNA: TGTGCCAGCAGTTACTTTGGGGGCGTGGATGAAGCTTTCTTT. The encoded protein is CASSYFGGVDEAFF.

The CDR3 loop reads CASSYSTGGADTQYF. Written as DNA, the CDR3 is TGTGCCAGCAGTTACTCGACAGGGGGCGCCGATACGCAGTATTTT. The chain is built from TRBV6-5 and TRBJ2-3, with 10 positions matching TRBD1. CDR1 and CDR2 (germline): MNHEY, SVGAGI. This CDR3 is built from 15 residues. J lost 6 bases, V lost 0 bases, and 3 bases had no gene match.

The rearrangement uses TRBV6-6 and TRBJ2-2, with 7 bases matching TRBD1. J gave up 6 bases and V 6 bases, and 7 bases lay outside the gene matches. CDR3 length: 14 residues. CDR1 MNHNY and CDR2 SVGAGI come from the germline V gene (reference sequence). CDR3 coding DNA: TGTGCCAGCAGAACGACAGGGTGGGCCGGGGAGCTGTTTTTT. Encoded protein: CASRTTGWAGELFF.

The CDR3 sequence: CASSSSGTGSYEQYF. As DNA, the CDR3 is TGTGCCAGCAGCTCTTCCGGGACAGGGTCCTACGAGCAGTACTTC. This chain connects TRBV6-1 to TRBJ2-7; TRBD1 agrees at 9 bases. CDR1 and CDR2 (germline): MNHNS, SASEGT. The CDR3 contains 15 residues. The trim removed 6 bases at V and 1 base at J, leaving 7 bases unmatched.

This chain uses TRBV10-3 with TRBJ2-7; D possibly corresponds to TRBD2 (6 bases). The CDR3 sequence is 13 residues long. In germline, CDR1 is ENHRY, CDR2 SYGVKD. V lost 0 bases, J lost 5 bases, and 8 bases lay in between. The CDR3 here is CAISESGGDEQYF. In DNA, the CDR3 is TGTGCCATCAGTGAGTCGGGGGGAGACGAGCAGTACTTC.

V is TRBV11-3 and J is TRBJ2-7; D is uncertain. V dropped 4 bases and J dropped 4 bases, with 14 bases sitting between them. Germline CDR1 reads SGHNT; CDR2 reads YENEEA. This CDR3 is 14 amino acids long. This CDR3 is CASSCLLNLYEQYF. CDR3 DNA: TGTGCCAGCAGCTGCCTGCTCAACTTGTACGAGCAGTACTTC.

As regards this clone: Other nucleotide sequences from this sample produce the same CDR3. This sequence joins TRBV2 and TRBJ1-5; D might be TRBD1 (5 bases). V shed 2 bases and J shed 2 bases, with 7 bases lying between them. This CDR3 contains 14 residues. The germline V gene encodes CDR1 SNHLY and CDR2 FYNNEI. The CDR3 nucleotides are TGTGCCAGCAGTGAACAGGGCGGCAATCAGCCCCAGCATTTT. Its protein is CASSEQGGNQPQHF.

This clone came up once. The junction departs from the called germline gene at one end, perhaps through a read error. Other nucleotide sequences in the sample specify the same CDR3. Here the CDR3 DNA reads TGTGCCAGTAGTTTATCTTCAGGGAGCTCCTACGAGCAGTACTTC. It codes for CASSLSSGSSYEQYF. The genes are TRBV27 and TRBJ2-7, with D perhaps matching TRBD1 or TRBD2 (5 bases each). This CDR3 has 15 residues. CDR1 and CDR2 from the germline V gene are MNHEY and SMNVEV (reference sequence).

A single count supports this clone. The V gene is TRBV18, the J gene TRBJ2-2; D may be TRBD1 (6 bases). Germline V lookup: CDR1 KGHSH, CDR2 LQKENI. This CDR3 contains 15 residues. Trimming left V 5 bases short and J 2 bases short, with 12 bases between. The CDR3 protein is CASSSGQINTGELFF. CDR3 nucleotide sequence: TGTGCCAGCTCATCCGGACAGATCAACACCGGGGAGCTGTTTTTT.

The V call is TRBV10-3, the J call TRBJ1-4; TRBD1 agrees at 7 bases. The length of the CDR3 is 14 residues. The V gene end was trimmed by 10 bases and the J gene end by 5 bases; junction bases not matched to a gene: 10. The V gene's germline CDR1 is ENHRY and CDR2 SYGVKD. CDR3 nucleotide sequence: TGTGCCACCACTCCGGGACAGTCAAATGAAAAACTGTTTTTT. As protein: CATTPGQSNEKLFF.

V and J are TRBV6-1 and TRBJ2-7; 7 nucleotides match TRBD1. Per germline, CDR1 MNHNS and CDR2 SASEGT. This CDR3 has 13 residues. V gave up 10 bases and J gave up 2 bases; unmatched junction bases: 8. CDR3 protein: CAIALRGPYEQYF. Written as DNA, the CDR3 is TGTGCCATCGCCCTGAGGGGGCCCTACGAGCAGTACTTC.

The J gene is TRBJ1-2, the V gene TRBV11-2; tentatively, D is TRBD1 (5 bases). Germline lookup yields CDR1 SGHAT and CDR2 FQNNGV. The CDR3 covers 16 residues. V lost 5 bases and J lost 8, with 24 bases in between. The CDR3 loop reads CASSRDNQGLFRGYTF. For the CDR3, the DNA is TGTGCCAGCAGCCGCGACAACCAGGGACTCTTCAGAGGCTACACCTTC.